One and the same sample provided the 30 T cell receptor beta chains below, sequenced in a study of blood T cell repertoires in COVID-19. TCRdb's copy holds only in-frame clones and misses some; the assay was immunoSEQ multiplex PCR. The sample carries roughly 120,000 clones, roughly nine tenths recorded once. Sequencing was carried out using peripheral blood. These receptors originate from a man aged 50-59 years with COVID-19, enrolled during active disease.

The chain combines TRBV30 with TRBJ1-5; D possibly corresponds to TRBD1 (5 bases). Trimming cost V 2 bases and J 7 bases, with 15 bases left between them. CDR1 is GTSNPN, CDR2 SVGIG, per germline (reference sequence). The CDR3 loop spans 14 amino acids. CDR3 region: CAWSPPGGTQPQHF. As DNA, the CDR3 is TGTGCCTGGAGTCCGCCCGGGGGGACCCAGCCCCAGCATTTT.

This rearrangement joins TRBV6-2 or TRBV6-3 to TRBJ1-2, with no clear D. The CDR3 sequence is 13 residues long. Trimming pared 2 bases from V and 5 bases from J, leaving 9 bases between. CDR1 is MNHEY, CDR2 SVGEGT, per germline. The chain's CDR3 is CASSYSVKYGYTF. The CDR3 coding sequence is TGTGCCAGCAGTTACAGCGTAAAATATGGCTACACCTTC.

V usage is TRBV18 and J usage is TRBJ2-7, with D hard to call. This CDR3 is 13 amino acids long. Germline lookup yields CDR1 KGHSH and CDR2 LQKENI. Trimming removed 3 bases from V and 0 bases from J, with 6 bases in between. CDR3 protein: CASSPQDSYEQYV. The CDR3 DNA reads TGTGCCAGCTCACCCCAGGACTCCTACGAGCAGTACGTC.

The V and J genes are TRBV30 and TRBJ1-3; possibly TRBD1 for D (5 bases). There are 13 residues in the CDR3. The V and J ends lost 4 bases and 4 bases respectively, with 11 bases between them. Germline V gene lookup returns CDR1 GTSNPN and CDR2 SVGIG (reference sequence). The CDR3 protein is CAWTDSTGNTIYF. The CDR3 nucleotides are TGTGCCTGGACTGACAGTACCGGAAACACCATATATTTT. The full variable domain, in which reference TRBV30 and TRBJ1-3 provide the parts outside the CDR3, is SQTIHQWPATLVQPVGSPLSLECTVEGTSNPNLYWYRQAAGRGLQLLFYSVGIGQISSEVPQNLSASRPQDRQFILSSKKLLLSDSGFYLCAWTDSTGNTIYFGEGSWLTVV.

The V and J genes are TRBV7-9 and TRBJ2-1; D is undetermined. The CDR3 totals 10 residues. V was clipped by 5 bases and J by 9 bases, with 5 bases between them. The germline V gene encodes CDR1 SEHNR and CDR2 FQNEAQ (reference sequence). CDR3 protein: CASSPSEQFF. CDR3 DNA: TGTGCCAGCAGCCCGAGTGAGCAGTTCTTC.

This clone was observed a few times. The chain couples TRBV6-5 to TRBJ2-7; D may be TRBD1 (6 bases). This CDR3 has 14 residues. Germline V CDR1 and CDR2: MNHEY, SVGAGI. Trimming removed 5 bases from V and 0 bases from J, with 11 bases in between. The CDR3 loop is CASSLRQVSYEQYF. The DNA for the CDR3 is TGTGCCAGCAGTCTACGACAGGTCTCCTACGAGCAGTACTTC.

The rearrangement links TRBV7-8 to TRBJ2-1; D not certain. The V end was cut by 0 bases, the J end by 7 bases, with 7 bases between. The CDR3 extends over 13 amino acids. Germline CDR1 is SGHVS and CDR2 is FQNEAQ. CDR3 DNA: TGTGCCAGCAGCTTAGCTTCCAGGAATGAGCAGTTCTTC. Encoded protein: CASSLASRNEQFF.

The V call is TRBV5-6, the J call TRBJ2-3, with 9 bases identical to TRBD1. The length of the CDR3 is 17 residues. Looked up from germline, CDR1 is SGHDT and CDR2 is YYEEEE. Losses at the gene ends were 2 bases for V and 2 bases for J; bases not matched to a gene: 9. The CDR3 DNA sequence: TGTGCCAGCAGCTTCGGGACAGGGCCTCTCCTCACAGATACGCAGTATTTT. This encodes CASSFGTGPLLTDTQYF.

This CDR3 reads CASSLATTGIYEQYF. The DNA of the CDR3 is TGCGCCAGCAGCTTGGCCACGACAGGGATCTACGAGCAGTACTTC. J is TRBJ2-7 and V is TRBV5-1; 7 bases match TRBD1. The CDR3 loop spans 15 amino acids. The V segment lost 0 bases and the J segment 3 bases; nucleotides outside the gene matches: 6. In germline, CDR1 is SGHRS, CDR2 YFSETQ.

For this clone: A junction boundary mismatches the germline segment, possibly from a read error. The CDR3 loop reads CSASGRADRGPYDEQFF. CDR3 bases: TGCAGTGCTAGTGGAAGGGCGGACAGGGGGCCCTACGATGAGCAGTTCTTC. This chain joins TRBV20-1 and TRBJ2-1, with 11 bases that match TRBD1. The CDR3 runs 17 residues. CDR1 is DFQATT and CDR2 is SNEGSKA in the germline V gene (reference sequence).

The V and J genes are TRBV7-9 and TRBJ2-3, with a weak D call TRBD1 (6 bases). V was clipped by 5 bases and J by 6 bases, with 18 bases between them. The CDR3 has 15 residues. The germline gives CDR1 SEHNR, CDR2 FQNEAQ (reference sequence). The CDR3 DNA reads as TGTGCCAGCAGCCGGACGACAGGTGCGGCGGATACGCAGTATTTT. This encodes CASSRTTGAADTQYF.

The rearrangement uses TRBV7-3 and TRBJ2-1; 10 bases are shared with TRBD2. Trimming removed 5 bases from V and 9 bases from J; junction bases left unmatched: 10. Germline CDR1 SGHTA, CDR2 FQGTGA. This CDR3 region has 15 residues. The CDR3 sequence: CASSVRAGGPVEQFF. DNA of the CDR3: TGTGCCAGCAGCGTACGAGCGGGAGGGCCAGTTGAGCAGTTCTTC.

This rearrangement joins TRBV6-1 to TRBJ1-2; 7 nucleotides agree with TRBD1. The CDR3 sequence is 14 residues long. With V trimmed by 3 bases and J by 12 bases, 13 bases remained unmatched. Per germline, CDR1 MNHNS and CDR2 SASEGT. The CDR3 DNA follows: TGTGCCAGCAGTGAGTCGCAGGACAGGCCTGATAACACCTTC. Residues: CASSESQDRPDNTF.

This chain uses TRBV3-1 (or the pseudogene TRBV3-2) with TRBJ2-5, with 7 bases lining up with TRBD1. Per germline, CDR1 LGHDT and CDR2 YNNKEL (reference sequence). The CDR3 covers 14 residues. Losses at the gene ends were 0 bases for V and 3 bases for J; bases not matched to a gene: 1. The CDR3 DNA reads TGTGCCAGCAGCCAAGACAGGGGGAAAGAGACCCAGTACTTC. Translated: CASSQDRGKETQYF.

The chain joins TRBV4-2 to TRBJ1-3; possibly TRBD1 for D (5 bases). Trimming removed 5 bases from V and 2 bases from J, with 13 bases in between. The CDR3 has 15 amino acids. Per the germline V gene, CDR1 is LGHNA and CDR2 is YNFKEQ. The CDR3 DNA reads as TGTGCCAGCAGCGCCGTCCAGGGTACTGGAAACACCATATATTTT. Residues: CASSAVQGTGNTIYF.

The rearrangement links TRBV13 to TRBJ1-1; 7 bases are a match to TRBD1. CDR1 and CDR2 (germline): PRHDT, FYEKMQ (reference sequence). The CDR3 extends over 12 amino acids. Trimming cost V 3 bases and J 5 bases; bases outside gene matches: 0. The CDR3 region is CASSFRGTEAFF. CDR3 DNA sequence: TGTGCCAGCAGCTTCAGGGGGACTGAAGCTTTCTTT.

CDR3 DNA: TGTGCCAGCAGCCCGGACCGGACTGGCAAAAACATTCAGTACTTC. Its translation: CASSPDRTGKNIQYF. The chain recombines TRBV6-6 with TRBJ2-4; tentative D call: TRBD2 (5 bases). This CDR3 region has 15 residues. Germline CDR1 reads MNHNY; CDR2 reads SVGAGI (reference sequence). V dropped 6 bases and J dropped 3 bases, with 15 bases sitting between them.

The chain links TRBV19 to TRBJ2-1; 8 bases map to TRBD2. V shed 7 bases, J shed 4 bases, and the junction held 12 bases outside the gene matches. Germline-derived CDR1 and CDR2 are LNHDA and SQIVND (reference sequence). The CDR3 spans 16 residues. The DNA for the CDR3 is TGTGCCAGTACCCAGACACTAGCGGAATATTACAATGAGCAGTTCTTC. Translating it yields CASTQTLAEYYNEQFF.

This chain's CDR3 is CASSLEWGGTEAFF. For the CDR3, the DNA is TGTGCCAGCAGCTTAGAGTGGGGGGGCACTGAAGCTTTCTTT. This chain uses TRBV7-2 with TRBJ1-1, with D tentatively TRBD1 (5 bases). Germline V gene data show CDR1 as SGHTA and CDR2 as FQGNSA. CDR3 length: 14 amino acids. Trimming stripped 1 base from V and 4 bases from J, with 10 bases between. Variable domain in full (rest from reference TRBV7-2 and TRBJ1-1): GAGVSQSPSNKVTEKGKDVELRCDPISGHTALYWYRQSLGQGLEFLIYFQGNSAPDKSGLPSDRFSAERTGGSVSTLTIQRTQQEDSAVYLCASSLEWGGTEAFFGQGTRLTVV.

This chain joins TRBV19 and TRBJ2-7; 8 positions agree with TRBD2. Looked up from germline, CDR1 is LNHDA and CDR2 is SQIVND (reference sequence). This CDR3 comprises 14 residues. The V and J ends lost 5 bases and 0 bases, in that order; junction bases with no gene match: 3. The CDR3 loop is CASSASGSSYEQYF. In DNA form, the CDR3 reads TGTGCCAGTAGTGCCAGCGGGAGCTCCTACGAGCAGTACTTC.

This chain joins TRBV28 and TRBJ1-1; D gene unclear. Deletions cut 8 bases from V and 1 base from J, with 14 bases between. Germline V gene sequence: CDR1 MDHEN, CDR2 SYDVKM. The CDR3 has 14 amino acids. The CDR3: CASPPSGENTEAFF. DNA of the CDR3: TGTGCCAGCCCTCCGAGCGGAGAGAACACTGAAGCTTTCTTT.

The chain uses TRBV9 and TRBJ2-5, with D perhaps matching TRBD2 (6 bases). V was cut by 0 bases and J by 1 base, with 7 bases left in between. The CDR3 has 14 amino acids. Per germline, CDR1 SGDLS and CDR2 YYNGEE. The CDR3 DNA reads as TGTGCCAGCAGCGTAGGACTAGGCCAAGAGACCCAGTACTTC. Its protein is CASSVGLGQETQYF.

This rearrangement joins TRBV18 to TRBJ2-7; 14 bases line up with TRBD2. The length of the CDR3 is 17 residues. Looked up from germline, CDR1 is KGHSH and CDR2 is LQKENI. With V trimmed by 4 bases and J by 6 bases, 11 bases remained unmatched. CDR3 coding DNA: TGTGCCAGCTCACAAAATACCGGGACTAGCGGGAGAGTCGAGCAGTACGTC. It codes for CASSQNTGTSGRVEQYV.

This clone was seen only a few times. This chain joins TRBV6-5 and TRBJ1-2, with D maybe TRBD1 (6 bases). V was shortened by 5 bases and J by 8 bases, with 15 bases between the two germline ends. CDR3 length: 13 amino acids. CDR1 is MNHEY and CDR2 is SVGAGI in the germline V gene. The CDR3 DNA sequence: TGTGCCAGCAGTACAGGGAATTATTTCGGCTACACCTTC. Protein product: CASSTGNYFGYTF.

The rearrangement links TRBV4-2 to TRBJ2-4; a possible D gene is TRBD1 (6 bases). Germline V gene sequence: CDR1 LGHNA, CDR2 YNFKEQ. The CDR3 contains 17 residues. V shed 0 bases and J shed 2 bases, with 14 bases lying between them. CDR3 region: CASSQEQGGGTKNIQYF. The CDR3 DNA reads TGTGCCAGCAGCCAAGAACAGGGTGGAGGAACCAAAAACATTCAGTACTTC.

The chain couples TRBV7-9 to TRBJ1-1, with TRBD1 matching over 7 bases. The J segment lost 0 bases and the V segment lost 3 bases, leaving 4 bases of the junction unmatched. In germline, CDR1 is SEHNR, CDR2 FQNEAQ (reference sequence). The CDR3 has 15 residues. CDR3 DNA sequence: TGTGCCAGCAGCTTCGGGACAGCAGTGAACACTGAAGCTTTCTTT. This gives the protein CASSFGTAVNTEAFF.

The chain has TRBV6-5 and TRBJ2-7; D ambiguous. The V gene's germline CDR1 is MNHEY and CDR2 SVGAGI. This CDR3 is built from 14 residues. V lost 4 bases to trimming and J lost 1 base, with 11 bases between them. CDR3: CASSSAGPSYEQYF. For the CDR3, the DNA is TGTGCCAGCAGTTCGGCAGGCCCGTCCTACGAGCAGTACTTC.

V is TRBV7-9 and J is TRBJ2-5; no firm D call. The CDR3 loop spans 14 amino acids. The V end was cut by 2 bases, the J end by 3 bases, with 10 bases between. Germline loops: CDR1 SEHNR, CDR2 FQNEAQ (reference sequence). For the CDR3, the DNA is TGTGCCAGCAGCTTAACACAGTGGGAAGAGACCCAGTACTTC. Translating it yields CASSLTQWEETQYF.

The table lists this clone with a count of one. The V and J genes are TRBV5-6 and TRBJ2-7, with 7 bases aligning to TRBD2. This CDR3 is 13 amino acids long. CDR1 is SGHDT, CDR2 YYEEEE, per germline. The trim removed 1 base at V and 3 bases at J, leaving 1 base unmatched. The CDR3 coding sequence is TGTGCCAGCAGCTTGCCTAGCGGCTACGAGCAGTACGTC. It yields the protein CASSLPSGYEQYV.

The V gene is TRBV28, the J gene TRBJ1-3; TRBD1 might be the D (5 bases). The ends were cut back, 7 bases at V and 4 bases at J, with 14 bases in the middle. CDR1 and CDR2 (germline): MDHEN, SYDVKM. The CDR3 runs to 14 residues. This CDR3 is CASKTGVTGNTIYF. DNA of the CDR3: TGTGCCAGCAAAACAGGAGTCACGGGAAACACCATATATTTT.